Included here is one TCR beta chain sequence, with context. The data were obtained in a study of blood T cell repertoires in COVID-19. Across the study: Samples of COVID-19 (acute and convalescent) were obtained from the United States, Italy and Spain. PBMCs, B-cell-depleted T cells, or T cells provided the cDNA or gDNA that made up the material.

Under the authors' procedure: By means of reference gene primer amplification, nucleated cell counts were estimated. The protocol was immunoSEQ multiplex PCR, while the TCRdb copy is restricted to in-frame clones and leaves out a portion. D and trimming were read from the DNA, whereas the V and J calls and clone size are those reported in that table. In the table there are approximately 230,000 clones, 85% to 90% of which are singletons. This study enrolled people aged 18 to 89 from roughly 24 US geographic areas. This TCR derives from a woman aged 25-40 years who had recovered from COVID-19. Sequencing was done on a sample of PBMCs or T cells enriched from blood (not recorded which).

This CDR3 reads CSASFQGWGTGELFF. The DNA of the CDR3 is TGCAGTGCTAGTTTCCAGGGTTGGGGCACCGGGGAGCTGTTTTTT. V and J are TRBV20-1 and TRBJ2-2; D perhaps matches TRBD1 (5 bases). The germline CDR1 and CDR2 sequences are DFQATT and SNEGSKA (reference sequence). The CDR3 has 15 residues. The V and J ends lost 3 bases and 4 bases respectively, with 15 bases between them.